Listed here are 2 T cell receptor beta chains from one sample, sequenced in a study of CD8 T cells in Susac syndrome. Roughly 0.45 to 1 ug RNA was reverse transcribed with random hexamers. MiXCR was run by TCRdb on the immunoSEQ multiplex PCR reads, yielding one entry per CDR3 protein. The data hold some 140,000 distinct CDR3 sequences, with 95% observed a single time. Sequencing was carried out using CD8+ T cells from PBMCs. Every receptor here comes from a human donor with Susac syndrome.

This chain joins TRBV9 and TRBJ1-1, with D possibly matching TRBD1 (5 bases). Germline assignment: CDR1 SGDLS and CDR2 YYNGEE. V was trimmed by 0 bases and J by 2 bases, leaving 8 bases between them. This CDR3 has 14 residues. The DNA of the CDR3 is TGTGCCAGCAGCGTAGATGGGGCCAACACTGAAGCTTTCTTT. Its translation is CASSVDGANTEAFF.

The V gene is TRBV4-1, the J gene TRBJ2-1; 9 nucleotides line up with TRBD2. Unmatched junction bases numbered 14, after V lost 4 bases and J lost 10 bases. CDR3 length equals 16 residues. Germline V gene lookup returns CDR1 MGHRA and CDR2 YSYEKL. The CDR3 DNA sequence: TGCGCCAGCAGCCCCACTGGGCGGGAGGGGGCAGGGGAGCAGTTCTTC. It specifies CASSPTGREGAGEQFF.